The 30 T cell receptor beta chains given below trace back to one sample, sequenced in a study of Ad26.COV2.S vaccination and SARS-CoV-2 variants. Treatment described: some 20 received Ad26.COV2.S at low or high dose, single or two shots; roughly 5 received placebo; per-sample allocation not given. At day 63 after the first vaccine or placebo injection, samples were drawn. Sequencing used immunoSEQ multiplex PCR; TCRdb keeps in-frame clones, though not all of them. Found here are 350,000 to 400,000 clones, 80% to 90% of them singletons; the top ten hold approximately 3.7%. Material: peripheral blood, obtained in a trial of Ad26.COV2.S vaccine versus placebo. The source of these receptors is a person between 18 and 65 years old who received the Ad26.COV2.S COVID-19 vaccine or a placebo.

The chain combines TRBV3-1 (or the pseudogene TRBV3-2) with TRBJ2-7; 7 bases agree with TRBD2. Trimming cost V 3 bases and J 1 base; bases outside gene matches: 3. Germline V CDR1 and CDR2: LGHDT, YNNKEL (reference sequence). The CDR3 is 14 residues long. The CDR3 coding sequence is TGTGCCAGCAGCCATCCGGGGGGATCCTACGAGCAGTACTTC. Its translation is CASSHPGGSYEQYF.

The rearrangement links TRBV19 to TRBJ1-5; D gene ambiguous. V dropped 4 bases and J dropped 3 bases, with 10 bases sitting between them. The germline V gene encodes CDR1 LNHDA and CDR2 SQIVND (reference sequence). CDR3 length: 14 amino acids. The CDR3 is CASSTLGYNQPQHF. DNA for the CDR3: TGTGCCAGTAGTACCCTCGGTTACAATCAGCCCCAGCATTTT. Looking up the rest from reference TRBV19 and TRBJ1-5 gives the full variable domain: DGGITQSPKYLFRKEGQNVTLSCEQNLNHDAMYWYRQDPGQGLRLIYYSQIVNDFQKGDIAEGYSVSREKKESFPLTVTSAQKNPTAFYLCASSTLGYNQPQHFGDGTRLSIL.

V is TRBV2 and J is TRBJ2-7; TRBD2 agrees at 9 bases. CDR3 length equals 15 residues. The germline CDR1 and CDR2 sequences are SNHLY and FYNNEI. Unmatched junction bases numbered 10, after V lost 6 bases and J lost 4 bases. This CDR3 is CASRLETSGFYEQYF. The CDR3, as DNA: TGTGCCAGCAGACTGGAGACTAGCGGATTTTACGAGCAGTACTTC.

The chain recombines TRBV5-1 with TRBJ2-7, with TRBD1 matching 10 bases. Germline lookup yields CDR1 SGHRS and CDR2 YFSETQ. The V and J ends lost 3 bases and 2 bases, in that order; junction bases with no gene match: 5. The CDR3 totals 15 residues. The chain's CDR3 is CASSYGTGAPYEQYF. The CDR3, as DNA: TGCGCCAGCAGCTACGGGACAGGGGCGCCCTACGAGCAGTACTTC.

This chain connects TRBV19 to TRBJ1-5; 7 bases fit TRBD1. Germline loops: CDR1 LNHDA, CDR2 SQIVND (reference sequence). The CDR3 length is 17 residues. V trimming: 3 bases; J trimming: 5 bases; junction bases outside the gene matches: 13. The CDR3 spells CASSMAPGQPRDQPQHF. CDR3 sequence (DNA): TGTGCCAGTAGTATGGCCCCGGGACAGCCCAGGGATCAGCCCCAGCATTTT. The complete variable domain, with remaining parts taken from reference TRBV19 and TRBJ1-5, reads DGGITQSPKYLFRKEGQNVTLSCEQNLNHDAMYWYRQDPGQGLRLIYYSQIVNDFQKGDIAEGYSVSREKKESFPLTVTSAQKNPTAFYLCASSMAPGQPRDQPQHFGDGTRLSIL.

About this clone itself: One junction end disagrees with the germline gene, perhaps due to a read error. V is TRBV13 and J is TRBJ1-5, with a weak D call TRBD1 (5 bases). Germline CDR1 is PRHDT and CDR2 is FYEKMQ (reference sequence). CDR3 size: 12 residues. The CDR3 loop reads CASSRGNQAQHF. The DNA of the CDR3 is TGTGCCAGCAGCCGGGGGAATCAGGCCCAGCATTTT.

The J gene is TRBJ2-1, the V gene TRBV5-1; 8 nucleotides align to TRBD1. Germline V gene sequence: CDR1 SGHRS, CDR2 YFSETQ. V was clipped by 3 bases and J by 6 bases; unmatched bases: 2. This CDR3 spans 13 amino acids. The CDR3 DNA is TGCGCCAGCAGCTGGACAGGGCCCAATGAGCAGTTCTTC. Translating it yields CASSWTGPNEQFF. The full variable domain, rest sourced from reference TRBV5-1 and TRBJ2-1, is KAGVTQTPRYLIKTRGQQVTLSCSPISGHRSVSWYQQTPGQGLQFLFEYFSETQRNKGNFPGRFSGRQFSNSRSEMNVSTLELGDSALYLCASSWTGPNEQFFGPGTRLTVL.

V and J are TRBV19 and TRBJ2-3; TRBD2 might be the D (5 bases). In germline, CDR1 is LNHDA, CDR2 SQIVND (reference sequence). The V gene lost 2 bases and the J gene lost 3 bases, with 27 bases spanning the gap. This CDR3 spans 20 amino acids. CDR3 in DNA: TGTGCCAGTAGTATAAGGGAGTTGGTCCGGACCCCCGGTAGGACAGATACGCAGTATTTT. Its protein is CASSIRELVRTPGRTDTQYF.

CDR3 in DNA: TGTGCCAGCAGCGTAGAGGGGTACACCGGGGAGCTGTTTTTT. This sequence encodes CASSVEGYTGELFF. The V and J genes are TRBV9 and TRBJ2-2; a possible D gene is TRBD1 (5 bases). The V gene's germline CDR1 is SGDLS and CDR2 YYNGEE. This CDR3 region has 14 residues. Trimming shortened V by 0 bases and J by 3 bases, and 6 bases separated the two germline ends. The whole variable domain, remainder taken from reference TRBV9 and TRBJ2-2, is DSGVTQTPKHLITATGQRVTLRCSPRSGDLSVYWYQQSLDQGLQFLIQYYNGEERAKGNILERFSAQQFPDLHSELNLSSLELGDSALYFCASSVEGYTGELFFGEGSRLTVL.

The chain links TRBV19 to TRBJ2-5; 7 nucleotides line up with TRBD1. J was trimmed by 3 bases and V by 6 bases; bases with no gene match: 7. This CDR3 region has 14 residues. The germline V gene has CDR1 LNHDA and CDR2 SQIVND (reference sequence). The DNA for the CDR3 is TGTGCCAGTAGGGCCGGGACAGCCGAAGAGACCCAGTACTTC. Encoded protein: CASRAGTAEETQYF.

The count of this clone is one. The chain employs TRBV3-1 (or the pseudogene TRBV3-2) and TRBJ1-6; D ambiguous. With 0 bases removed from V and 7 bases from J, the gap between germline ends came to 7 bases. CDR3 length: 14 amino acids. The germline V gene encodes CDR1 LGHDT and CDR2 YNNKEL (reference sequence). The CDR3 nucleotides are TGTGCCAGCAGCCAAGATGTAGGGAATTCACCCCTCCACTTT. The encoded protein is CASSQDVGNSPLHF.

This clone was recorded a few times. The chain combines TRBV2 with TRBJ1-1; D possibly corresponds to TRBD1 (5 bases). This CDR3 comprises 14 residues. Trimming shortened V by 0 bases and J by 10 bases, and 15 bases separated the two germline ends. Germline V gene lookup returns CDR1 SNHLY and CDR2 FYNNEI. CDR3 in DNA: TGTGCCAGCAGTGAAGCGGTGGGACTTGCGGGAGCTTTCTTT. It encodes CASSEAVGLAGAFF.

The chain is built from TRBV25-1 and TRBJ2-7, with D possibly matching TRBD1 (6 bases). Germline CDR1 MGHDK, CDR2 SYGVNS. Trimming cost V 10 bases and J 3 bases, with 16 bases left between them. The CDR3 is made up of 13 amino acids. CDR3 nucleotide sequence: TGTGCCACCGGGGACATGATCGACTACGAGCAGTACTTC. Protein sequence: CATGDMIDYEQYF.

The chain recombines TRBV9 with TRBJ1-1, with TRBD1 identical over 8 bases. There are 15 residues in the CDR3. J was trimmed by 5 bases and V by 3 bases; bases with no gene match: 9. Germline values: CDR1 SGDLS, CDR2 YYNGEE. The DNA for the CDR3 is TGTGCCAGCAGCGACCAACAGGGGGAGTATACTGAAGCTTTCTTT. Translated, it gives CASSDQQGEYTEAFF.

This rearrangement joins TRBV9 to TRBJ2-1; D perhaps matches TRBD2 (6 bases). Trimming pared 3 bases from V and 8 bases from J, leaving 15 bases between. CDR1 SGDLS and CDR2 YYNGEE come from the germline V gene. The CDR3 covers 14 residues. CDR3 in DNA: TGTGCCAGCAGCGCGCCCGGGAGAGGCGATGAGCAGTTCTTC. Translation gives CASSAPGRGDEQFF. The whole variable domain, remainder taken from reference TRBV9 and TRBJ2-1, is DSGVTQTPKHLITATGQRVTLRCSPRSGDLSVYWYQQSLDQGLQFLIQYYNGEERAKGNILERFSAQQFPDLHSELNLSSLELGDSALYFCASSAPGRGDEQFFGPGTRLTVL.

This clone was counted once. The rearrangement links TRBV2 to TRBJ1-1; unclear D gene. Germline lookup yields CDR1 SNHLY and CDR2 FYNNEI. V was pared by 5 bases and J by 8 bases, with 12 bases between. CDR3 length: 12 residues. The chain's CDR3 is CASSTQGGEAFF. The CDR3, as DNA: TGTGCCAGCAGTACCCAAGGTGGGGAAGCTTTCTTT.

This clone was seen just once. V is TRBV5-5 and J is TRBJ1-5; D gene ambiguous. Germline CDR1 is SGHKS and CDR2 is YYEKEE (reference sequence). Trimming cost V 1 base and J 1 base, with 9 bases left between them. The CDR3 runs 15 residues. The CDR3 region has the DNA TGTGCCAGCAGCTTGTCCGATTCGAGCAATCAGCCCCAGCATTTT. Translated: CASSLSDSSNQPQHF.

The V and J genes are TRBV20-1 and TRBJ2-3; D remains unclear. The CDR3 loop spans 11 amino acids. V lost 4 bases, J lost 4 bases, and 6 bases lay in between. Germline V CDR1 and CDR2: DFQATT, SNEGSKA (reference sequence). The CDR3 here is CSAKAPDTQYF. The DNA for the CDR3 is TGCAGTGCTAAAGCTCCAGATACGCAGTATTTT.

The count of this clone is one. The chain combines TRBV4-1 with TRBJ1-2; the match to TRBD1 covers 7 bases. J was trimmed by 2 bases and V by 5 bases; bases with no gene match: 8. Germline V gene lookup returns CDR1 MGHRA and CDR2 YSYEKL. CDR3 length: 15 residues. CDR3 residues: CASSRQTGPNYGYTF. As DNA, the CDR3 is TGCGCCAGCAGCAGACAGACAGGGCCGAACTATGGCTACACCTTC.

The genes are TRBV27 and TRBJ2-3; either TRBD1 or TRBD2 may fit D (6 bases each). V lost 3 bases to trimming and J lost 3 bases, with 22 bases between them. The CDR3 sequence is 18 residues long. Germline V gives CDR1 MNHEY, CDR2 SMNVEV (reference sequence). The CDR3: CASSLSSWGARSTDTQYF. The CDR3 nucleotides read TGTGCCAGCAGTTTGTCCTCTTGGGGGGCGAGGAGTACAGATACGCAGTATTTT.

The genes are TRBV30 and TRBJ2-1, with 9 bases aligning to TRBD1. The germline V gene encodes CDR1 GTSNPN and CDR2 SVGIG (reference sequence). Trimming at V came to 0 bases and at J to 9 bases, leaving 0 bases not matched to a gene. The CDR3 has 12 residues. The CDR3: CAWSVQGAEQFF. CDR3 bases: TGTGCCTGGAGTGTACAGGGGGCTGAGCAGTTCTTC.

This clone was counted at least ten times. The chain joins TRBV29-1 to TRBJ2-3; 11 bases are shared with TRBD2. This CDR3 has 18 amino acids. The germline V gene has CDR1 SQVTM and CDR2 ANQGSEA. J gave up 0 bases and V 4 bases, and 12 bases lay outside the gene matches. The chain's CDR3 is CSVGVFSGGAPSTDTQYF. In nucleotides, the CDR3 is TGCAGCGTTGGGGTGTTTAGCGGGGGGGCCCCTAGCACAGATACGCAGTATTTT.

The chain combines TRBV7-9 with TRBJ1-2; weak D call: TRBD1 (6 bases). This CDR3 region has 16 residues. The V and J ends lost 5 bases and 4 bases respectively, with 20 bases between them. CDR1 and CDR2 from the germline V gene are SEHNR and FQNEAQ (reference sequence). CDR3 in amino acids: CASSPSGDTSPYGYTF. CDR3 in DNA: TGTGCCAGCAGCCCGAGCGGGGACACAAGTCCCTATGGCTACACCTTC.

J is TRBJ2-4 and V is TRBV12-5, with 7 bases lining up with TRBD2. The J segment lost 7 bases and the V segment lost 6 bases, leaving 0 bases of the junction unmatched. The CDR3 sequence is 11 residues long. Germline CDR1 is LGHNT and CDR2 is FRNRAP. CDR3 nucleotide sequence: TGTGCTAGTGGGGGAGGGAACATTCAGTACTTC. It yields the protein CASGGGNIQYF. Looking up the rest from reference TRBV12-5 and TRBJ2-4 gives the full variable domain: DARVTQTPRHKVTEMGQEVTMRCQPILGHNTVFWYRQTMMQGLELLAYFRNRAPLDDSGMPKDRFSAEMPDATLATLKIQPSEPRDSAVYFCASGGGNIQYFGAGTRLSVL.

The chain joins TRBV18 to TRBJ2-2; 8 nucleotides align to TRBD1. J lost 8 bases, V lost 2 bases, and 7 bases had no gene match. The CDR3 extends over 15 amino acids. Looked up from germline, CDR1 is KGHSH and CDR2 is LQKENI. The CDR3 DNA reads TGTGCCAGCTCACCAACAGGACAGGGAACGGGGGAGCTGTTTTTT. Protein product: CASSPTGQGTGELFF.

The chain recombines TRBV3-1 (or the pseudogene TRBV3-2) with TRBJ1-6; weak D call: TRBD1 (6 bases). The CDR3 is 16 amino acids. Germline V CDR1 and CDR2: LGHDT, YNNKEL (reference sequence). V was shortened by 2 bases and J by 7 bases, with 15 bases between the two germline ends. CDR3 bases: TGTGCCAGCAGCCAAAACAGGGCTGTTCGGAATTCACCCCTCCACTTT. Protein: CASSQNRAVRNSPLHF.

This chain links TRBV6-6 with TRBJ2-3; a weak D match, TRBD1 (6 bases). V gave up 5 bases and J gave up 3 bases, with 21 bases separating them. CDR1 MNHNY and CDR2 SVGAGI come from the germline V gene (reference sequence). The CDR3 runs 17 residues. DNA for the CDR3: TGTGCCAGCAGTCCTGGGTGGGCAGGGGCAGGAACAGATACGCAGTATTTT. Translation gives CASSPGWAGAGTDTQYF.

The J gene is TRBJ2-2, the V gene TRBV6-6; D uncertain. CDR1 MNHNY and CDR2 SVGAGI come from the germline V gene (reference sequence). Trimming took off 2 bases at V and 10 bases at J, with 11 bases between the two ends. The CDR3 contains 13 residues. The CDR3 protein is CASSYDSLSELFF. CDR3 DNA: TGTGCCAGCAGTTACGACTCCTTATCGGAGCTGTTTTTT.

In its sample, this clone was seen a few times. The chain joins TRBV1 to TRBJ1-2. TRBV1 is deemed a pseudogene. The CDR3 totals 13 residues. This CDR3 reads CTSSRDGVYGYTF. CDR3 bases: TGCACCAGCAGCCGAGACGGAGTCTATGGCTACACCTTC.

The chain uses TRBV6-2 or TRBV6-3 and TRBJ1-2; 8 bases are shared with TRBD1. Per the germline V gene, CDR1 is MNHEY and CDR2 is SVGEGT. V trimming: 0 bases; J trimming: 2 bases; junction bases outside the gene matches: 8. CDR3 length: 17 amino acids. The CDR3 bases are TGTGCCAGCAGTTACTCCCCGAGGACAGGGATCAACTATGGCTACACCTTC. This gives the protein CASSYSPRTGINYGYTF.